The following is a TCR beta chain sequence with its context. Its antigen remains unidentified. The PCR was carried out with 60 Vbeta primers and 13 Jbeta primers. The protocol was immunoSEQ multiplex PCR, while the TCRdb copy is restricted to in-frame clones and leaves out a portion. The sample has approximately 130,000 clones, 77% seen once. This specimen belongs to a study of cytomegalovirus exposure and HLA in healthy donors. In the study overall: Of the donors genotyped, approximately 430 in all, about 76% fell in the Caucasian-associated ancestry cluster.

Donors were ostensibly healthy at sampling, although undocumented immune exposures were probable. Per the germline V gene, CDR1 is MNHEY and CDR2 is SMNVEV (reference sequence). The V and J ends lost 3 bases and 3 bases, in that order; junction bases with no gene match: 7. This CDR3 spans 16 amino acids. Findings of the study overall: In a later analysis, common viral pathogens appeared linked to several of the most significant clusters. V segments that were indistinguishable, TRBV6-2 and TRBV6-3 among them, were omitted from analysis.

The origin of this receptor is a young man in good health and CMV-seropositive. The sequenced sample was PBMCs. This chain uses TRBV27 with TRBJ1-1; TRBD1 matches 10 bases. CDR3 in DNA: TGTGCCAGCAGTTTCTCCGGGACAGGGGTGGACACTGAAGCTTTCTTT. This gives the protein CASSFSGTGVDTEAFF.